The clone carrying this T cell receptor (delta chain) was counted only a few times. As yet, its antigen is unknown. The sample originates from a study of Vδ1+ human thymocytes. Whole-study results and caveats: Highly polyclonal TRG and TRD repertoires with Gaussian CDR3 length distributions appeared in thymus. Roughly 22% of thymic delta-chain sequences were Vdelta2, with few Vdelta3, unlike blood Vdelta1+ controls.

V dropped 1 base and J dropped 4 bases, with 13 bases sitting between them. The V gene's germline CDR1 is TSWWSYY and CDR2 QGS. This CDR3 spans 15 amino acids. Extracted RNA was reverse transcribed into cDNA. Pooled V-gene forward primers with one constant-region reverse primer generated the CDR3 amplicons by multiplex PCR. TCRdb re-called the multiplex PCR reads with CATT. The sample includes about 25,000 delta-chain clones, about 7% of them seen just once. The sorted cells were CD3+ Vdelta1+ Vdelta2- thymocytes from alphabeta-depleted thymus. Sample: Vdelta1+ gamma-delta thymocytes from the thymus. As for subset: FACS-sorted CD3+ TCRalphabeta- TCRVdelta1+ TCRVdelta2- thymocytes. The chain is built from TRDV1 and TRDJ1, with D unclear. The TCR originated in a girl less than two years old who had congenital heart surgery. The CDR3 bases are TGTGCTCTTGGGGAACGCGGGTCGGGAGGCGATAAACTCATCTTT. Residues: CALGERGSGGDKLIF.